This TCR beta chain is drawn from a study of blood T cell repertoires in COVID-19 (dated by TCRdb to 2018 to 2021). Looking at the study overall: Samples from collaborators originated in the United States, Italy and Spain and spanned both the acute and convalescent phases of COVID-19. The prospective study material was composed of cDNA or gDNA derived from T cells, B-cell-depleted T cells, or PBMCs. Deeply sampled blood TCRbeta repertoires from subjects exposed to, actively infected with, or recovered from COVID-19 were included in the dataset. A freely available public database, intended as a resource for researchers studying the immune response to SARS-CoV-2, is where the repertoires were released. Samples were obtained from the ongoing ImmuneRACE study (first 160 participants) and from roughly 1,300 subjects provided by 6 global collaborators. The sample metadata nearly always contained a de-identified subject ID, COVID-19 status, age in years and sex. HLA class I and class II types, where available, came from metadata supplied by the sample provider rather than from assay-based typing.

This clone was detected only once. Its antigen is unknown. Base-call qualities are not available, and no considerably larger clone is one nucleotide away. The identical CDR3 is also encoded by other nucleotide sequences in the sample. The collaborating institutions used their own protocols to collect whole blood in K2EDTA tubes. For TCRbeta analysis, collaborator samples were shipped as frozen whole blood, as isolated PBMCs, or as DNA extracted from either sample type. From its cysteine to its phenylalanine, the CDR3 spans 15 amino acids. Solely the CDR3 DNA is kept, with 45 bases framed from the first base. The germline V gene gives CDR1 as SGHRS and CDR2 as YFSETQ. Unmatched junction bases come to 5, with V trimmed by 0 bases and J by 5 bases. Broader findings and caveats from the paper: How much clinical and demographic metadata was included differed by source and by participant, and the metadata was provided uncurated.

TCRbeta CDR3 regions were amplified from genomic DNA using the immunoSEQ Assay, a bias-controlled multiplex PCR. The authors processed their data as follows. The number of nucleated cells in each sample was estimated from the amplification of reference gene primers within the assay. To quantify the absolute abundance of each unique TCRbeta CDR3 rearrangement, sequence reads were collapsed and filtered. For each sample, productive Simpson clonality was calculated as the square root of Simpson's diversity index over productive rearrangements. TCRdb's version of the immuneACCESS table is confined to in-frame rearrangements and falls short of the full clone set. An unresolved V gene accounts for under half of the shortfall where checked; the remainder is of unknown origin. V and J calls plus clone size are reproduced from that table; the DNA served to infer D and trimming. The sample includes about 200,000 clones, with roughly 88% observed a single time. The ten largest clones capture roughly a tenth of the sample.

This clonotype was sampled from a man aged 50 to 59 with active or convalescent COVID-19. This chain joins TRBV5-1 to TRBJ2-5, with TRBD2 matching 9 junction bases. Source material: peripheral blood. Here is the DNA: TGCGCCAGCAGCTTGGCCGGAACTAGCGGGGAGACCCAGTACTTC. It encodes CASSLAGTSGETQYF.